Listed below are T cell receptor beta chains from one sample, sequenced in a study of beta chain features in type 1 diabetes. Sequenced by immunoSEQ multiplex PCR; TCRdb stores in-frame clones only, minus some. Here the sample spans 300,000 to 450,000 clones, 9.6% being singletons. The specimen was central memory CD4+ T cells from blood. The receptors were sampled from a man aged 30 to 39 with type 1 diabetes. CDR3s include the opening cysteine and the closing phenylalanine or tryptophan. D genes are given only for firm matches. Size is omitted from some rows. Given values are once, few, many or a class for expanded clones.

j_gene: TRBJ1-4; abundance: NA; d_gene: NA; v_gene: TRBV6-1; CDR3aa: CASSEALSKTNEKLFF; CDR3nt: TGTGCCAGCAGTGAAGCGCTTTCGAAAACTAATGAAAAACTGTTTTTT
j_gene: TRBJ2-1; abundance: few; d_gene: NA; v_gene: TRBV27; CDR3aa: CASSSQANQQFF; CDR3nt: TGTGCCAGCAGTTCGCAGGCCAATCAGCAGTTCTTC
j_gene: TRBJ2-1; abundance: NA; d_gene: NA; v_gene: TRBV7-9; CDR3aa: CASSFSGTWGRENEQFF; CDR3nt: TGTGCCAGCAGCTTTTCCGGAACCTGGGGGAGAGAGAATGAGCAGTTCTTC
j_gene: TRBJ1-2; abundance: few; d_gene: TRBD1; v_gene: TRBV27; CDR3aa: CASSQGTGVVYGYTF; CDR3nt: TGTGCCAGCAGTCAAGGGACAGGGGTGGTCTATGGCTACACCTTC
j_gene: TRBJ2-1; abundance: NA; d_gene: NA; v_gene: TRBV25-1; CDR3aa: CASSFLSSGTYYNEQFF; CDR3nt: TGTGCCAGCAGCTTCCTTTCTTCCGGGACATACTACAATGAGCAGTTCTTC
j_gene: TRBJ1-5; abundance: few; d_gene: NA; v_gene: TRBV12-2; CDR3aa: CARSRPNQPQHF; CDR3nt: TGTGCAAGGTCACGCCCCAATCAGCCCCAGCATTTT
j_gene: TRBJ2-1; abundance: NA; d_gene: NA; v_gene: TRBV7-2; CDR3aa: CASSLAANEQFF; CDR3nt: TGTGCCAGCAGCTTGGCTGCAAATGAGCAGTTCTTC
j_gene: TRBJ1-3; abundance: NA; d_gene: NA; v_gene: TRBV7-9; CDR3aa: CASSLAGGFGNTIYF; CDR3nt: TGTGCCAGCAGCTTAGCCGGGGGCTTTGGAAACACCATATATTTT
j_gene: TRBJ2-7; abundance: few; d_gene: TRBD2; v_gene: TRBV23-1; CDR3aa: CASSPGLAGDSYEQYF; CDR3nt: TGCGCCAGCAGTCCTGGACTAGCGGGCGACTCCTACGAGCAGTACTTC
j_gene: TRBJ2-7; abundance: NA; d_gene: NA; v_gene: TRBV7-9; CDR3aa: CASRPDKRPYEQYF; CDR3nt: TGTGCCAGCAGACCAGACAAGCGCCCCTACGAGCAGTACTTC
j_gene: TRBJ1-1; abundance: NA; d_gene: TRBD1; v_gene: TRBV10-3; CDR3aa: CAIRRGQGINTEAFF; CDR3nt: TGTGCCATCAGACGAGGACAGGGAATAAACACTGAAGCTTTCTTT
j_gene: TRBJ2-5; abundance: few; d_gene: NA; v_gene: TRBV29-1; CDR3aa: CSVVGAGETQYF; CDR3nt: TGCAGCGTTGTGGGGGCGGGGGAGACCCAGTACTTC
j_gene: TRBJ2-7; abundance: NA; d_gene: NA; v_gene: TRBV6-6; CDR3aa: CATHRDANSYEQYF; CDR3nt: TGTGCCACTCACCGGGATGCCAACTCCTACGAGCAGTACTTC
j_gene: TRBJ1-5; abundance: many; d_gene: NA; v_gene: TRBV19; CDR3aa: CASKGTYSGQPQHF; CDR3nt: TGTGCCAGTAAGGGGACATACTCGGGGCAGCCCCAGCATTTT
j_gene: TRBJ1-5; abundance: NA; d_gene: NA; v_gene: TRBV4-1; CDR3aa: CASSQDPLLTGRHQPQHF; CDR3nt: TGCGCCAGCAGCCAAGATCCCCTCTTGACAGGAAGGCATCAGCCCCAGCATTTT
j_gene: TRBJ1-2; abundance: NA; d_gene: NA; v_gene: TRBV18; CDR3aa: CASSPLQGDYGYTF; CDR3nt: TGTGCCAGCTCCCCTCTCCAGGGAGACTATGGCTACACCTTC
j_gene: TRBJ2-5; abundance: NA; d_gene: NA; v_gene: TRBV27; CDR3aa: CASRREETQYF; CDR3nt: TGTGCCAGCAGAAGGGAGGAGACCCAGTACTTC
j_gene: TRBJ2-5; abundance: NA; d_gene: TRBD2; v_gene: TRBV11-2; CDR3aa: CASSPEAGGETQYF; CDR3nt: TGTGCCAGCAGCCCAGAGGCGGGAGGAGAGACCCAGTACTTC
j_gene: TRBJ2-1; abundance: NA; d_gene: NA; v_gene: TRBV29-1; CDR3aa: CSVDVPGRSYNEQFF; CDR3nt: TGCAGCGTTGACGTCCCCGGACGCTCCTACAATGAGCAGTTCTTC
j_gene: TRBJ1-4; abundance: many; d_gene: NA; v_gene: TRBV5-6; CDR3aa: CASQPTGSGEKLFF; CDR3nt: TGTGCCAGCCAGCCAACTGGGAGCGGTGAAAAACTGTTTTTT
j_gene: TRBJ2-1; abundance: few; d_gene: NA; v_gene: TRBV5-1; CDR3aa: CASSSRTDSYNEQFF; CDR3nt: TGCGCCAGCAGTTCCCGGACGGATTCCTACAATGAGCAGTTCTTC
j_gene: TRBJ2-5; abundance: NA; d_gene: NA; v_gene: TRBV9; CDR3aa: CASSADFRETQYF; CDR3nt: TGTGCCAGCAGCGCGGACTTTCGAGAGACCCAGTACTTC
j_gene: TRBJ2-3; abundance: NA; d_gene: TRBD1; v_gene: TRBV6-1; CDR3aa: CASRILGTGADTQYF; CDR3nt: TGTGCCAGCAGGATACTAGGGACAGGCGCAGATACGCAGTATTTT
j_gene: TRBJ2-1; abundance: few; d_gene: TRBD2; v_gene: TRBV5-1; CDR3aa: CASSSASGGYNEQFF; CDR3nt: TGCGCCAGCAGCTCGGCTAGCGGGGGATACAATGAGCAGTTCTTC
j_gene: TRBJ2-7; abundance: NA; d_gene: NA; v_gene: TRBV15; CDR3aa: CATSRARDYEQYF; CDR3nt: TGTGCCACCAGCAGAGCAAGGGACTACGAGCAGTACTTC
j_gene: TRBJ2-5; abundance: NA; d_gene: NA; v_gene: TRBV11-2; CDR3aa: CASSLGSQSETQYF; CDR3nt: TGTGCCAGCAGCTTAGGGTCACAGTCAGAGACCCAGTACTTC
j_gene: TRBJ2-1; abundance: few; d_gene: TRBD2; v_gene: TRBV7-2; CDR3aa: CASSSGTSEQFF; CDR3nt: TGTGCCAGCAGCTCAGGGACTAGCGAGCAGTTCTTC
j_gene: TRBJ1-2; abundance: NA; d_gene: NA; v_gene: TRBV2; CDR3aa: CASGTDSGVRGYTF; CDR3nt: TGTGCCAGCGGGACCGATAGTGGGGTTCGTGGCTACACCTTC
j_gene: TRBJ1-4; abundance: NA; d_gene: NA; v_gene: TRBV15; CDR3aa: CATSPGATNEKLFF; CDR3nt: TGTGCCACCAGCCCGGGAGCAACTAATGAAAAACTGTTTTTT
j_gene: TRBJ1-2; abundance: few; d_gene: NA; v_gene: TRBV2; CDR3aa: CASLWYQVYGYTF; CDR3nt: TGTGCCAGCTTGTGGTACCAGGTGTATGGCTACACCTTC
j_gene: TRBJ2-1; abundance: NA; d_gene: NA; v_gene: TRBV19; CDR3aa: CASQPWWTVRDNEQFF; CDR3nt: TGTGCCAGTCAACCATGGTGGACAGTGAGGGACAATGAGCAGTTCTTC